This passage covers 5 T cell receptor beta chains from one sample sequenced in a study of blood T cells in healthy people across ages. Using a J-beta primer mix together with a sample-barcoded 5' primer, a second PCR was run for 7 to 11 cycles. One entry per CDR3 protein results from TCRdb running MiXCR on the 5' RACE reads. The data show roughly 650,000 distinct CDR3 sequences, about 34% seen once. Sequencing was performed on blood. Receptor source: a woman aged 80 or older in good health.

In its sample, this clonotype was seen many times. The V and J genes are TRBV27 and TRBJ1-5; 12 nucleotides agree with TRBD1. Germline CDR1 and CDR2: MNHEY and SMNVEV (reference sequence). Trimming at V came to 5 bases and at J to 4 bases, leaving 6 bases not matched to a gene. The CDR3 contains 16 residues. The CDR3 loop is CASSAGDRGQNQPQHF. In DNA, the CDR3 is TGTGCCAGCAGTGCGGGGGACAGGGGGCAAAATCAGCCCCAGCATTTT.

There are a few counts of this clonotype. This rearrangement joins TRBV30 to TRBJ1-5, with 8 positions matching TRBD1. The V and J ends lost 0 bases and 7 bases, in that order; junction bases with no gene match: 11. Germline V gives CDR1 GTSNPN, CDR2 SVGIG (reference sequence). The CDR3 consists of 16 residues. CDR3 nucleotides: TGTGCCTGGAGTGTACAGCGACAGGGGCTGTACCAGCCCCAGCATTTT. Its protein is CAWSVQRQGLYQPQHF.

The V gene is TRBV7-2, the J gene TRBJ1-2; D remains ambiguous. This CDR3 has 14 amino acids. Germline V gives CDR1 SGHTA, CDR2 FQGNSA. Between the trimmed V and J ends, which lost 5 bases and 7 bases, there was a span of 17 bases. CDR3: CASSLDLEMGGYTF. Written as DNA, the CDR3 is TGTGCCAGCAGCCTAGATCTGGAAATGGGTGGCTACACCTTC.

This clonotype was counted at least ten times. This rearrangement joins TRBV13 to TRBJ2-1; D perhaps matches TRBD2 (7 bases). Germline V gene lookup returns CDR1 PRHDT and CDR2 FYEKMQ (reference sequence). This CDR3 is 18 amino acids long. V was pared by 1 base and J by 0 bases, with 16 bases between. The CDR3: CASSLAPLRGGSYNEQFF. The CDR3 DNA is TGTGCCAGCAGCTTAGCCCCTTTAAGGGGGGGCTCCTACAATGAGCAGTTCTTC. Combining the CDR3 with reference TRBV13 and TRBJ2-1 gives the whole variable domain AAGVIQSPRHLIKEKRETATLKCYPIPRHDTVYWYQQGPGQDPQFLISFYEKMQSDKGSIPDRFSAQQFSDYHSELNMSSLELGDSALYFCASSLAPLRGGSYNEQFFGPGTRLTVL.

This clonotype was seen only a few times. A single base separates this from a much larger clone, so it may be a read error. CDR3 residues: CASSPTGSEAQYF. The CDR3 region has the DNA TGTGCCAGCAGTCCGACAGGGAGTGAGGCCCAGTACTTC. J is TRBJ2-5 and V is TRBV6-6; 7 bases map to TRBD1. Germline CDR1 MNHNY, CDR2 SVGAGI (reference sequence). The trim removed 5 bases at V and 9 bases at J, leaving 9 bases unmatched. This CDR3 is 13 amino acids long.